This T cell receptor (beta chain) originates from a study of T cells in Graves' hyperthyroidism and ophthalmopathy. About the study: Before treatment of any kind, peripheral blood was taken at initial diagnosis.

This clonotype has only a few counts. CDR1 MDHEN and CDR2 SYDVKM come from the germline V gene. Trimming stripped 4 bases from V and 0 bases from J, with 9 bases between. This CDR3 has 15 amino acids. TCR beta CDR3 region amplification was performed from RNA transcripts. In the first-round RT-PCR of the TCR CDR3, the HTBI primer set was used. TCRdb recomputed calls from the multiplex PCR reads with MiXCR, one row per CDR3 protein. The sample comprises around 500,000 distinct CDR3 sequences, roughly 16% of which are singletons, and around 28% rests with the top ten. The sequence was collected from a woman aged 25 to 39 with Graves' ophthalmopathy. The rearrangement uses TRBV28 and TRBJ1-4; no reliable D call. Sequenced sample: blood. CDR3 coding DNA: TGTGCCAGCAGTTCGAGATTTGCAACTAATGAAAAACTGTTTTTT. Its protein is CASSSRFATNEKLFF. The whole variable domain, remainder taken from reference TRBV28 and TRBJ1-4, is DVKVTQSSRYLVKRTGEKVFLECVQDMDHENMFWYRQDPGLGLRLIYFSYDVKMKEKGDIPEGYSVSREKKERFSLILESASTNQTSMYLCASSSRFATNEKLFFGSGTQLSVL.